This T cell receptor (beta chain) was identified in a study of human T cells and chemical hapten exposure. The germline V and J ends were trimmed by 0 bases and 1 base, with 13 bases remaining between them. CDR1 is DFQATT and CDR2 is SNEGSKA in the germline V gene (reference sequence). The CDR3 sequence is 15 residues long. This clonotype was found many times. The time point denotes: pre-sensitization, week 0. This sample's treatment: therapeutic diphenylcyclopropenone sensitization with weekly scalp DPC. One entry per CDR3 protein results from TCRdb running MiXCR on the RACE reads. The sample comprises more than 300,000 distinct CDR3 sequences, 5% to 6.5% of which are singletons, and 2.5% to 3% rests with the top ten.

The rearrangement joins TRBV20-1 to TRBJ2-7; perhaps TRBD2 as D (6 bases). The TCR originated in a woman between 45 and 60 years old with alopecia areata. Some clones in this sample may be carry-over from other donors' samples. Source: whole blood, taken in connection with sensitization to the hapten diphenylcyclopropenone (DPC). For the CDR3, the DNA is TGCAGTGCTAGAGATAGGGCGGGGTTTTCCTACGAGCAGTACTTC. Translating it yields CSARDRAGFSYEQYF.